This T cell receptor beta chain was captured by sequencing in a study of T cell changes during pregnancy in multiple sclerosis. The CDR3 runs to 12 residues. Germline V gives CDR1 MNHNY, CDR2 SVGAGI (reference sequence). The trim removed 0 bases at V and 9 bases at J, leaving 1 base unmatched. The method was immunoSEQ multiplex PCR; TCRdb's version includes in-frame clones alone and lacks a portion of them. The sample lists fewer than 80,000 clones, about 93% occurring once. The sample was CD4+ T cells from peripheral blood mononuclear cells, taken after pregnancy. The TCR originated in a female donor with multiple sclerosis, enrolled in a pregnancy study. The rearrangement joins TRBV6-6 to TRBJ2-7; 8 bases align to TRBD1. DNA of the CDR3: TGTGCCAGCAGTTACTCGGGGACAGGGCAGTACTTC. Its protein product is CASSYSGTGQYF.